This T cell receptor (beta chain) originates from a study of T cell repertoires in cytomegalovirus infection. Across the study: The public TCR beta signatures pointed to both CMV infection and matching HLA type. General study findings and limits: Frequencies of public TCR beta families were cumulated, and this identified carriers of CMV plus the relevant HLA. HLA-C-restricted CMV-specific TCR beta clonotypes prevailed in the ex vivo response.

Concerning this clonotype: Its antigen is unknown.

TCRdb passed the reads through MiXCR, listing each CDR3 protein once. The repertoire holds approximately 300,000 distinct CDR3 sequences, with 25% to 30% as singletons. The clonotype was recovered from a human donor in good health (CMV status not recorded). Some clones in this sample may be carry-over from other donors' samples. This sample comprised cultured PBMCs, obtained from culture after CMV antigen stimulation.

This CDR3 is CASSSIYYGNTIYF. In DNA, the CDR3 is TGTGCCAGCAGCTCGATATACTACGGAAACACCATATATTTT. This chain uses TRBV7-2 with TRBJ1-3; D ambiguous. The CDR3 length is 14 residues. V lost 4 bases to trimming and J lost 4 bases, with 11 bases between them. CDR1 and CDR2 from the germline V gene are SGHTA and FQGNSA. The full variable domain, in which reference TRBV7-2 and TRBJ1-3 provide the parts outside the CDR3, is GAGVSQSPSNKVTEKGKDVELRCDPISGHTALYWYRQSLGQGLEFLIYFQGNSAPDKSGLPSDRFSAERTGGSVSTLTIQRTQQEDSAVYLCASSSIYYGNTIYFGEGSWLTVV.